These 30 T cell receptor beta chains were all obtained from the same sample, sequenced in a study of cytomegalovirus exposure and HLA in healthy donors. Researchers ran the PCR with 60 Vbeta and 13 Jbeta primers. TCRdb's table, derived via immunoSEQ multiplex PCR, lists solely in-frame clones and lacks some. The sample has approximately 110,000 clones; roughly three quarters are singletons. Sequencing was performed on PBMCs. The receptors originated from a young man in good health and CMV-seronegative.

V is TRBV4-2 and J is TRBJ2-5, with 7 nucleotides matching TRBD2. Germline CDR1 reads LGHNA; CDR2 reads YNFKEQ. The ends lost 6 bases at V and 1 base at J; junction bases unmatched: 8. This CDR3 comprises 15 residues. The CDR3 here is CASSPSGNLQETQYF. CDR3 DNA sequence: TGTGCCAGCAGTCCAAGCGGGAACCTCCAAGAGACCCAGTACTTC.

Only one count was recorded for this clone. The chain uses TRBV14 and TRBJ2-7; 12 nucleotides agree with TRBD1. The CDR3 loop spans 15 amino acids. Germline trimming cut 1 base from V and 5 bases from J; bases unmatched to any gene: 3. Germline loops: CDR1 SGHDN, CDR2 FVKESK. The CDR3 loop reads CASSQGDRGRHEQYF. The CDR3 bases are TGTGCCAGCAGCCAAGGGGACAGGGGGCGCCACGAGCAGTACTTC. The full variable domain, in which reference TRBV14 and TRBJ2-7 provide the parts outside the CDR3, is EAGVTQFPSHSVIEKGQTVTLRCDPISGHDNLYWYRRVMGKEIKFLLHFVKESKQDESGMPNNRFLAERTGGTYSTLKVQPAELEDSGVYFCASSQGDRGRHEQYFGPGTRLTVT.

This chain joins TRBV5-1 and TRBJ2-4, with 8 bases lining up with TRBD2. V shed 2 bases and J 8 bases; nucleotides not matched to a gene: 6. The CDR3 is made up of 14 amino acids. The V gene's germline CDR1 is SGHRS and CDR2 YFSETQ. DNA of the CDR3: TGCGCCAGCAGCTTTCGGGAGGGCGGGGACATTCAGTACTTC. Protein: CASSFREGGDIQYF.

A single count supports this clone. This rearrangement joins TRBV10-3 to TRBJ2-3; 8 bases are a match to TRBD1. This CDR3 region has 15 residues. The ends lost 6 bases at V and 6 bases at J; junction bases unmatched: 11. Looked up from germline, CDR1 is ENHRY and CDR2 is SYGVKD. The CDR3 DNA follows: TGTGCCATCAGCATGCCGGGACAGGTAACTGATACGCAGTATTTT. Protein: CAISMPGQVTDTQYF.

This clone was detected a few times. This chain joins TRBV27 and TRBJ2-2; no clear D. The CDR3 runs 13 residues. The germline gives CDR1 MNHEY, CDR2 SMNVEV (reference sequence). V dropped 6 bases and J dropped 5 bases, with 10 bases sitting between them. The CDR3 loop is CASRVLLTGELFF. In DNA, the CDR3 is TGTGCCAGCAGGGTTCTTCTAACCGGGGAGCTGTTTTTT.

The chain uses TRBV9 and TRBJ2-1, with D tentatively TRBD2 (7 bases). Trimming removed 0 bases from V and 6 bases from J, with 16 bases in between. CDR1 and CDR2 from the germline V gene are SGDLS and YYNGEE. This CDR3 contains 16 residues. The DNA for the CDR3 is TGTGCCAGCAGCGTAGTAGGGGGAGGGTTATCCAATGAGCAGTTCTTC. Translation gives CASSVVGGGLSNEQFF.

The V call is TRBV6-7, the J call TRBJ2-1, with D perhaps matching TRBD2 (5 bases). TRBV6-7 is given ORF status, its function remaining uncertain. This CDR3 has 11 residues. V lost 5 bases and J 9 bases, leaving 8 bases between the germline ends. CDR3 coding DNA: TGTGCCAGCAGTCGCCGGGGTGAGCAGTTCTTC. Amino acid sequence: CASSRRGEQFF.

The CDR3 DNA follows: TGTGCCAGCAGTGACTCGACTAGCTCTGGGGCCAACGTCCTGACTTTC. Translation gives CASSDSTSSGANVLTF. This sequence joins TRBV6-4 and TRBJ2-6; a weak D match, TRBD2 (6 bases). Germline lookup yields CDR1 MRHNA and CDR2 SNTAGT. The CDR3 spans 16 residues. V lost 0 bases and J lost 0, with 6 bases in between.

The gene calls are TRBV5-6 and TRBJ1-2; tentative D call: TRBD1 (6 bases). From germline, CDR1 is SGHDT and CDR2 YYEEEE. V gave up 1 base and J gave up 7 bases, with 17 bases separating them. The CDR3 sequence is 15 residues long. This CDR3 reads CASSLSRGLWGGYTF. In DNA form, the CDR3 reads TGTGCCAGCAGCTTGTCCAGGGGTTTATGGGGTGGCTACACCTTC.

This clone was recorded only once. J is TRBJ1-3 and V is TRBV29-1, with TRBD1 identical over 7 bases. The CDR3 runs to 13 residues. Germline CDR1 and CDR2: SQVTM and ANQGSEA. The V and J ends lost 3 bases and 4 bases, in that order; junction bases with no gene match: 3. The DNA of the CDR3 is TGCAGCGTTGACAACAGGGGAGGAAACACCATATATTTT. Encoded protein: CSVDNRGGNTIYF.

Turning to this clone: Its ends do not fully match the called genes, so a read error is possible. The chain recombines TRBV5-4 with TRBJ2-6, with a weak D call TRBD1 (5 bases). Germline lookup yields CDR1 SGHNT and CDR2 YYREEE (reference sequence). The CDR3 is 14 residues long. CDR3 coding DNA: TGTGCCAGCAGCTTGGACGCTGGGGCCAACGGCCTGACTTTC. Translated, it gives CASSLDAGANGLTF.

The chain couples TRBV2 to TRBJ2-5, with D maybe TRBD2 (6 bases). V shed 7 bases and J shed 5 bases, with 14 bases lying between them. CDR1 is SNHLY, CDR2 FYNNEI, per germline. The CDR3 extends over 13 amino acids. DNA of the CDR3: TGTGCCAGCATCCCGGCGGGGTCGGAGACCCAGTACTTC. It translates to CASIPAGSETQYF.

This clone occurred a few times. This chain joins TRBV4-1 and TRBJ1-5, with TRBD1 matching over 8 bases. The J segment lost 4 bases and the V segment lost 2 bases, leaving 19 bases of the junction unmatched. The V gene's germline CDR1 is MGHRA and CDR2 YSYEKL. The CDR3 covers 20 residues. CDR3 sequence (DNA): TGCGCCAGCAGCCAACACGGCCGAGACAGGGGACCTCTTAGTAATCAGCCCCAGCATTTT. Translation gives CASSQHGRDRGPLSNQPQHF.

This chain links TRBV2 with TRBJ1-1, with 9 nucleotides matching TRBD1. Germline CDR1 reads SNHLY; CDR2 reads FYNNEI. Trimming took 6 bases from V and 1 from J; bases not matched to a gene: 9. The CDR3 totals 16 residues. This CDR3 reads CASRGDRAMRNTEAFF. The CDR3 DNA follows: TGTGCCAGCAGGGGGGACAGGGCTATGAGGAACACTGAAGCTTTCTTT. Full variable domain (missing parts from reference TRBV2 and TRBJ1-1): EPEVTQTPSHQVTQMGQEVILRCVPISNHLYFYWYRQILGQKVEFLVSFYNNEISEKSEIFDDQFSVERPDGSNFTLKIRSTKLEDSAMYFCASRGDRAMRNTEAFFGQGTRLTVV.

The sample holds a few counts of this clone. V and J are TRBV6-5 and TRBJ1-1; possible D gene TRBD1, 5 bases. V was shortened by 6 bases and J by 1 base, with 9 bases between the two germline ends. Germline V gives CDR1 MNHEY, CDR2 SVGAGI. There are 13 residues in the CDR3. CDR3 coding DNA: TGTGCCAGCAGCCAGGGATCGAACACTGAAGCTTTCTTT. Protein: CASSQGSNTEAFF.

The chain recombines TRBV18 with TRBJ2-3, with D maybe TRBD1 (6 bases). The CDR3 totals 17 residues. Trimming took off 2 bases at V and 3 bases at J, with 18 bases between the two ends. Germline V gene sequence: CDR1 KGHSH, CDR2 LQKENI. The CDR3 region has the DNA TGTGCCAGCTCACCATCCGGGACAAGGGGCTGGACAGATACGCAGTATTTT. Translated, it gives CASSPSGTRGWTDTQYF.

The chain employs TRBV28 and TRBJ1-2; 7 positions match TRBD1. The CDR3 runs to 15 residues. CDR1 and CDR2 (germline): MDHEN, SYDVKM. The V gene end was trimmed by 2 bases and the J gene end by 5 bases; junction bases not matched to a gene: 8. The CDR3 loop reads CASSLPDRSTYGYTF. CDR3 DNA sequence: TGTGCCAGCAGTTTACCGGACAGGAGTACATATGGCTACACCTTC.

This clone was found a few times. The J gene is TRBJ1-4, the V gene TRBV4-3; 8 bases are a match to TRBD1. Looked up from germline, CDR1 is LGHNA and CDR2 is YSLEER. The junction had 3 bases not matched to a gene; V was cut back by 3 bases and J by 6 bases. The CDR3 totals 14 residues. CDR3 sequence reads: CASSQGQVDEKLFF. The CDR3 DNA reads as TGCGCCAGCAGCCAGGGACAGGTTGATGAAAAACTGTTTTTT.

The chain is built from TRBV5-4 and TRBJ2-3; 10 bases agree with TRBD2. V shed 2 bases and J 6 bases; nucleotides not matched to a gene: 9. This CDR3 comprises 16 residues. Germline values: CDR1 SGHNT, CDR2 YYREEE (reference sequence). This CDR3 reads CASSFETSGHMDTQYF. The CDR3 DNA follows: TGTGCCAGCAGCTTTGAGACTAGCGGGCATATGGATACGCAGTATTTT. The full variable domain, its missing parts supplied by reference TRBV5-4 and TRBJ2-3, is ETGVTQSPTHLIKTRGQQVTLRCSSQSGHNTVSWYQQALGQGPQFIFQYYREEENGRGNFPPRFSGLQFPNYSSELNVNALELDDSALYLCASSFETSGHMDTQYFGPGTRLTVL.

This chain joins TRBV9 and TRBJ2-5; TRBD2 might be the D (6 bases). The V and J ends lost 4 bases and 4 bases respectively, with 17 bases between them. The CDR3 totals 15 residues. Germline V gene sequence: CDR1 SGDLS, CDR2 YYNGEE. CDR3 residues: CASSRRGSGGETQYF. The CDR3 DNA follows: TGTGCCAGCAGCCGCCGGGGCTCCGGGGGAGAGACCCAGTACTTC.

This rearrangement joins TRBV5-6 to TRBJ2-2; D may be TRBD2 (8 bases). Between the trimmed V and J ends, which lost 9 bases and 3 bases, there was a span of 15 bases. This CDR3 is built from 14 residues. Germline V gene lookup returns CDR1 SGHDT and CDR2 YYEEEE. CDR3 sequence (DNA): TGTGCCACCGGGAGGGGGCGGTACACCGGGGAGCTGTTTTTT. Translating gives CATGRGRYTGELFF.

The chain carries TRBV30 and TRBJ1-1, with a tentative D call TRBD1 (6 bases). The CDR3 has 14 residues. Between the trimmed V and J ends, which lost 1 base and 9 bases, there was a span of 18 bases. CDR1 GTSNPN and CDR2 SVGIG come from the germline V gene (reference sequence). The CDR3 protein is CAWSAGQSGDKAFF. The CDR3 DNA is TGTGCCTGGAGTGCCGGGCAAAGTGGGGACAAAGCTTTCTTT.

The gene calls are TRBV7-2 and TRBJ2-1; the match to TRBD2 covers 7 bases. The CDR3 sequence is 16 residues long. The trim removed 2 bases at V and 2 bases at J, leaving 6 bases unmatched. CDR1 is SGHTA and CDR2 is FQGNSA in the germline V gene. The CDR3 reads CASSLNGRSAYNEQFF. CDR3 bases: TGTGCCAGCAGCTTAAACGGGAGGTCCGCCTACAATGAGCAGTTCTTC.

The V and J genes are TRBV7-8 and TRBJ2-7; tentative D call: TRBD2 (6 bases). Germline CDR1 reads SGHVS; CDR2 reads FQNEAQ. V lost 2 bases and J 5 bases, leaving 19 bases between the germline ends. There are 16 residues in the CDR3. CDR3 coding DNA: TGTGCCAGCAGCTTACTTAGCGGCTCCCTTGGCAACGAGCAGTACTTC. Its translation is CASSLLSGSLGNEQYF.

V is TRBV7-2 and J is TRBJ1-1; 9 positions agree with TRBD1. The junction had 10 bases not matched to a gene; V was cut back by 1 base and J by 7 bases. The CDR3 has 16 amino acids. Germline CDR1 is SGHTA and CDR2 is FQGNSA. CDR3 sequence: CASSLDRGRLGGEAFF. The DNA of the CDR3 is TGTGCCAGCAGCTTAGACAGGGGGCGCCTTGGTGGTGAAGCTTTCTTT.

This chain connects TRBV28 to TRBJ1-2; 7 bases agree with TRBD1. J was trimmed by 4 bases and V by 3 bases; bases with no gene match: 8. Germline CDR1 reads MDHEN; CDR2 reads SYDVKM. This CDR3 contains 15 residues. CDR3 loop: CASSFPQGVGYGYTF. CDR3 nucleotides: TGTGCCAGCAGTTTTCCCCAGGGGGTTGGCTATGGCTACACCTTC.

The sample holds a few counts of this clone. CDR3 region: CASSFDSIRTDTQYF. The CDR3 nucleotides read TGTGCCAGCAGCTTCGACAGCATCCGCACAGATACGCAGTATTTT. This chain uses TRBV7-9 with TRBJ2-3; tentatively, D is TRBD1 (5 bases). From germline, CDR1 is SEHNR and CDR2 FQNEAQ (reference sequence). Trimming took 3 bases from V and 1 from J, leaving 11 bases between them. This CDR3 has 15 amino acids.

The chain uses TRBV5-1 and TRBJ2-7; tentative D call: TRBD1 (6 bases). V lost 3 bases to trimming and J lost 1 base, with 14 bases between them. The CDR3 contains 15 residues. Looked up from germline, CDR1 is SGHRS and CDR2 is YFSETQ. CDR3 DNA sequence: TGCGCCAGCAGCTGGGGCCAGGGGAGATCCTACGAGCAGTACTTC. This codes for CASSWGQGRSYEQYF.

This clone was seen only once. The chain uses TRBV5-6 and TRBJ2-4; TRBD1 matches 9 bases. V lost 3 bases and J lost 2; bases outside the gene matches: 9. The CDR3 sequence is 17 residues long. CDR1 and CDR2 from the germline V gene are SGHDT and YYEEEE. CDR3 region: CASSSPRDRVTKNIQYF. The DNA for the CDR3 is TGTGCCAGCAGCTCCCCACGGGACAGGGTGACCAAAAACATTCAGTACTTC. The complete variable domain, with remaining parts taken from reference TRBV5-6 and TRBJ2-4, reads DAGVTQSPTHLIKTRGQQVTLRCSPKSGHDTVSWYQQALGQGPQFIFQYYEEEERQRGNFPDRFSGHQFPNYSSELNVNALLLGDSALYLCASSSPRDRVTKNIQYFGAGTRLSVL.

The rearrangement links TRBV21-1 to TRBJ2-7; the table's D call, TRBD1, was not checked against the DNA. TRBV21-1 is tagged as a pseudogene. The CDR3 sequence is 13 residues long. The CDR3 bases are TGTGCCAGCAGCAAAGTAAGGGACAGGCCGACCCCTTTC. This translates into CASSKVRDRPTPF.